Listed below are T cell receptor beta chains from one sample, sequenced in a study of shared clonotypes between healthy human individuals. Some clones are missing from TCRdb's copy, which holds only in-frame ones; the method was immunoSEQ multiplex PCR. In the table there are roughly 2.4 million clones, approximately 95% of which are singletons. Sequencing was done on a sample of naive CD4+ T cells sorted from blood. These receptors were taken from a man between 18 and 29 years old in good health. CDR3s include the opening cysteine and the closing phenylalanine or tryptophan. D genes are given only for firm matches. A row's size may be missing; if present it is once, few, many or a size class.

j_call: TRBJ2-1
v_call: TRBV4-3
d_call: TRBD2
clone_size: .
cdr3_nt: TGCGCCAGCAGCCCCCGTTTGGTAGCGGGAGATCTCTACAATGAGCAGTTCTTC
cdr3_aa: CASSPRLVAGDLYNEQFF

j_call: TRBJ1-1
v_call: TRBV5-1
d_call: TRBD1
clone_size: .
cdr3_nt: TGCGCCAGCAGCCCACCCGACAGGGGGAACACTGAAGCTTTCTTT
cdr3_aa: CASSPPDRGNTEAFF

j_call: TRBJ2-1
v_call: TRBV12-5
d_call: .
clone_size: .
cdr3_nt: TGTGCTAGTGTCTCCGGGGCGGGATACGATGAGCAGTTCTTC
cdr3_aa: CASVSGAGYDEQFF

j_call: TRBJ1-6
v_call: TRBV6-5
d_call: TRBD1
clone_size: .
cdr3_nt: TGTGCCAGCAGTTACTCGGGACAGGGGAATCGACCCCTCCACTTT
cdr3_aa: CASSYSGQGNRPLHF

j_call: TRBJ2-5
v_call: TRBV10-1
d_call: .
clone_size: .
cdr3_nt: TGCGCCAGCAGTGAGTCGGCGGGGCCCCAAGAGACCCAGTACTTC
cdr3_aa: CASSESAGPQETQYF

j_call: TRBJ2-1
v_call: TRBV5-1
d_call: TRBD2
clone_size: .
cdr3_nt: TGCGCCAGCAGCCCCCAAGAACTAGCGGGCTACAATGAGCAGTTCTTC
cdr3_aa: CASSPQELAGYNEQFF

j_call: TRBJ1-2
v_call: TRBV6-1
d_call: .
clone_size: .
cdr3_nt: TGTGCCAGCAGTGAAAGTTTTACAGGGAGATATGGCTACACCTTC
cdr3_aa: CASSESFTGRYGYTF

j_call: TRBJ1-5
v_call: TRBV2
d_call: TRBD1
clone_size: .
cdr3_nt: TGTGCCAGCAGAAAAACAGGGGATAGCAATCAGCCCCAGCATTTT
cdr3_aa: CASRKTGDSNQPQHF

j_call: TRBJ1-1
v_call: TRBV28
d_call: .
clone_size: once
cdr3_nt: TGTGCCAGCAGGCCGCCCGGAAACACTGAAGCTTTCTTT
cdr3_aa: CASRPPGNTEAFF

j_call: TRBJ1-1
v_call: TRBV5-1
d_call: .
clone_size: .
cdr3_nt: TGCGCCAGCAGCTTGGCCGTAACTTACCCGAACACTGAAGCTTTCTTT
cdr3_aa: CASSLAVTYPNTEAFF

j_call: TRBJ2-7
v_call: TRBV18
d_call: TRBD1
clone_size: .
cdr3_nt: TGTGCCAGCTCACCCGGAAGAAGACAGGGGGCCACGTCCCTCTCCTACGAGCAGTACTTC
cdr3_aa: CASSPGRRQGATSLSYEQYF

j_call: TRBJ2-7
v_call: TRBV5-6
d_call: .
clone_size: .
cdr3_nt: TGTGCCAGCACCGATACTACAGGGTTTTCCTCCTACGAGCAGTACTTC
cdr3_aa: CASTDTTGFSSYEQYF

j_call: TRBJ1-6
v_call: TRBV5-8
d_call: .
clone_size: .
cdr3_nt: TGTGCCAGCAGCCCGACAAGATCCTATAATTCACCCCTCCACTTT
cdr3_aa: CASSPTRSYNSPLHF

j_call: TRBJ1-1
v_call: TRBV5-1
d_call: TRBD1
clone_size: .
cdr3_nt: TGCGCCAGCAGCCAAAACAGGGGCGCTGAAGCTTTCTTT
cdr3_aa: CASSQNRGAEAFF

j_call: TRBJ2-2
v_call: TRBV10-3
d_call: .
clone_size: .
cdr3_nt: TGTGCCATCTGGAGCGGGACCGGGGAGCTGTTTTTT
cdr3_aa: CAIWSGTGELFF

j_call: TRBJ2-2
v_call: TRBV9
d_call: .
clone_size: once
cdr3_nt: TGTGCCAGCAGCGTAGCCACGACGAACACCGGGGAGCTGTTTTTT
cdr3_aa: CASSVATTNTGELFF

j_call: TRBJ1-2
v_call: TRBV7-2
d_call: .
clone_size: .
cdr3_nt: TGTGCCAGCAGCTTAGAGGGCCGGATGGGGGCAATTCGGTATGGCTACACCTTC
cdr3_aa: CASSLEGRMGAIRYGYTF

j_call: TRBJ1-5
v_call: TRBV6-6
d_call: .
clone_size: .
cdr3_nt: TGTGCCAGCAGTTATGTCCAGGACAATCAGCCCCAGCATTTT
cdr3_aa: CASSYVQDNQPQHF

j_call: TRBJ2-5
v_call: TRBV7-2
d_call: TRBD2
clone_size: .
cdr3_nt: TGTGCCAGCAGCTTAGGGCTAGCGGGAGCCACGGGGGAGACCCAGTACTTC
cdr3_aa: CASSLGLAGATGETQYF

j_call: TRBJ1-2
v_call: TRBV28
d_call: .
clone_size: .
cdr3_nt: TGTGCCAGCAGTTTCAGGGAAGAAAGTGGCTACACCTTC
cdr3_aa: CASSFREESGYTF

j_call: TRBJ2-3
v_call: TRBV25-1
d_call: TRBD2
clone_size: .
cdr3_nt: TGTGCCAGCAGTGACGGGGGGGCCAGGATCACAGATACGCAGTATTTT
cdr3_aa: CASSDGGARITDTQYF

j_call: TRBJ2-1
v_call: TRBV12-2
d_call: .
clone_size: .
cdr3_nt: TGTGCAAGTCGCTTAGTTCGACCAGGGAGGCCGTTCTTC
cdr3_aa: CASRLVRPGRPFF

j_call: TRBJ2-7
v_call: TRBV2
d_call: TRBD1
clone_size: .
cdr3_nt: TGTGCCAGCAGCTGGGACAGGGGGTCCTACGAGCAGTACTTC
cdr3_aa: CASSWDRGSYEQYF

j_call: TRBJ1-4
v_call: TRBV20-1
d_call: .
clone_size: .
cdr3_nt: TGCAGTGCTAGCGCGGGAGAAAAACTGTTTTTT
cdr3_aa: CSASAGEKLFF

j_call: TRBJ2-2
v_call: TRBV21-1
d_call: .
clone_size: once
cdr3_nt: TGTGCCAGCAGCTGCAGGACACGGGACAGACTCTTTCGGTCGAACACCGGGGAGCTGTTTTTT
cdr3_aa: CASSCRTRDRLFRSNTGELFF

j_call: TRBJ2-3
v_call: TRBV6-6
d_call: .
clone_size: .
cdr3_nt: TGTGCCAGCAGTTACTCCTGGGGAGTCACAGATACGCAGTATTTT
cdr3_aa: CASSYSWGVTDTQYF

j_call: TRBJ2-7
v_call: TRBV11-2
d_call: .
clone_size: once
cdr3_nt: TGTGCCAGCCGGAACCCAGGGCAAAGGGGGACCTACGAGCAGTACTTC
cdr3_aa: CASRNPGQRGTYEQYF

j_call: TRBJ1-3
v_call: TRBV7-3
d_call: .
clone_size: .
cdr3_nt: TGTGCCAGCAGCCCACAGAGCCGAGGGCATTTT
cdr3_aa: CASSPQSRGHF

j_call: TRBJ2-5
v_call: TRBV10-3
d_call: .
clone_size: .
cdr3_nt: TGTGCCATCAGTGATTTCCCCCAAGAGACCCAGTACTTC
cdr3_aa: CAISDFPQETQYF

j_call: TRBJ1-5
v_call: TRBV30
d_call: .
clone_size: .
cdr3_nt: TGTGCCTCTACCAGGGGCCAGCCCCAGCATTTT
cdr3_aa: CASTRGQPQHF

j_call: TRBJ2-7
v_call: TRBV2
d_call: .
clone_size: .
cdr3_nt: TGTGCCAGCAGGAAGGGATTTTACGAGCAGTACTTC
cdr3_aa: CASRKGFYEQYF

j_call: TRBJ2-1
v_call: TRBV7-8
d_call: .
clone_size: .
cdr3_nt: TGTGCCAGCACCCCGGCGGCGAGTTCCTACAATGAGCAGTTCTTC
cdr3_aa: CASTPAASSYNEQFF

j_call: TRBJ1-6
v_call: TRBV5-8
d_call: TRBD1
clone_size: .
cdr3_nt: TGTGCCAGCAGCTTGTGGGACAGAGAAAATTCACCCCTCCACTTT
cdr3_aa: CASSLWDRENSPLHF

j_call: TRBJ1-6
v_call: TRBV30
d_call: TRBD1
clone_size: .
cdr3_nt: TGTGCCTGGAAGGGACAGGGGAATTCACCCCTCCACTTT
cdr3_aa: CAWKGQGNSPLHF

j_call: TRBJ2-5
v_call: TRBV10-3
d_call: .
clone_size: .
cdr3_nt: TGTGCCATCAGTACAGGGTTAGAGACCCAGTACTTC
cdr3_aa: CAISTGLETQYF

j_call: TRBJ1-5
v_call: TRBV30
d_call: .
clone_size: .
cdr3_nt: TGTGCCTGGAGCCGCCGGGACCTGAATCAGCCCCAGCATTTT
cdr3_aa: CAWSRRDLNQPQHF

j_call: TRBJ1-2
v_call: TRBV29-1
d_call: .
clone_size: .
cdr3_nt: TGCAGCGTTGAGAAAAGGAGGGGTGAAAACTATGGCTACACCTTC
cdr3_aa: CSVEKRRGENYGYTF

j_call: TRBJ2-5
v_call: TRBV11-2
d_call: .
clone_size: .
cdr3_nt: TGTGCCAGCAGCTCCGGGACGGCACACCAAGAGACCCAGTACTTC
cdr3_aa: CASSSGTAHQETQYF

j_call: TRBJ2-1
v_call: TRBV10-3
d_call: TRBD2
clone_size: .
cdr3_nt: TGTGCCATCAGTGAAGGGACTAGCGGATACAATGAGCAGTTCTTC
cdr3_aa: CAISEGTSGYNEQFF

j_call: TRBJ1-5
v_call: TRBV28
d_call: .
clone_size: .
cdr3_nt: TGTGCCAGCAGTCTCCCGAGGGGTCCAAGCAATCAGCCCCAGCATTTT
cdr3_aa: CASSLPRGPSNQPQHF